Listed here are 22 T cell receptor beta chains from one sample, sequenced in a study of cytomegalovirus exposure and HLA in healthy donors. With 60 Vbeta and 13 Jbeta primers, the PCR was carried out. Assay: immunoSEQ multiplex PCR; the TCRdb copy retains only in-frame clones and omits some. The data hold approximately 120,000 clones, with approximately 76% observed a single time. The specimen was PBMCs. Receptors were obtained from a man aged 40-49 years in good health and CMV-seronegative.

The chain employs TRBV7-3 and TRBJ2-3, with 11 bases fitting TRBD2. The CDR3 consists of 18 residues. The V segment lost 1 base and the J segment 2 bases; nucleotides outside the gene matches: 8. CDR1 and CDR2 (germline): SGHTA, FQGTGA. The CDR3 spells CASSLMALAGGYTDTQYF. CDR3 bases: TGTGCCAGCAGCTTAATGGCCCTAGCGGGGGGATACACAGATACGCAGTATTTT.

This chain connects TRBV7-3 to TRBJ2-1, with D hard to call. CDR3 length: 16 amino acids. V was cut by 0 bases and J by 0 bases, with 9 bases left in between. Germline V CDR1 and CDR2: SGHTA, FQGTGA. The DNA of the CDR3 is TGTGCCAGCAGCTTAACCTTTTGGAGCTCCTACAATGAGCAGTTCTTC. Its protein product is CASSLTFWSSYNEQFF.

This chain joins TRBV7-3 and TRBJ1-6; 8 nucleotides match TRBD1. CDR1 is SGHTA and CDR2 is FQGTGA in the germline V gene. This CDR3 is built from 13 residues. Trimming cost V 3 bases and J 9 bases; bases outside gene matches: 1. CDR3 amino acids: CASSFDRGSPLHF. The DNA for the CDR3 is TGTGCCAGCAGCTTCGACAGGGGTTCACCCCTCCACTTT.

This chain connects TRBV6-5 to TRBJ1-1; TRBD1 matches 12 bases. The CDR3 is 15 residues long. Trimming at V came to 2 bases and at J to 3 bases, leaving 1 base not matched to a gene. Germline CDR1 reads MNHEY; CDR2 reads SVGAGI. The CDR3 spells CASSYRDRGHTEAFF. DNA for the CDR3: TGTGCCAGCAGTTACCGGGACAGGGGGCACACTGAAGCTTTCTTT.

The J gene is TRBJ1-5, the V gene TRBV7-8, with D unclear. The germline gives CDR1 SGHVS, CDR2 FQNEAQ. Trimming stripped 5 bases from V and 11 bases from J, with 16 bases between. The CDR3 is 13 amino acids. CDR3 DNA: TGTGCCAGCAGCCCCCCTCGAGTACAGACCCAGCATTTT. Encoded protein: CASSPPRVQTQHF.

The genes are TRBV19 and TRBJ1-6; the match to TRBD1 covers 9 bases. CDR3 length equals 14 residues. CDR1 LNHDA and CDR2 SQIVND come from the germline V gene (reference sequence). Unmatched junction bases numbered 5, after V lost 6 bases and J lost 8 bases. The CDR3 spells CASRPGQGHSPLHF. The CDR3 nucleotides are TGTGCCAGTAGGCCGGGACAGGGCCATTCACCCCTCCACTTT.

The V call is TRBV9, the J call TRBJ2-3; the D is unclear. This CDR3 has 12 amino acids. Trimming left V 0 bases short and J 3 bases short, with 2 bases between. Germline V CDR1 and CDR2: SGDLS, YYNGEE. The CDR3 loop reads CASSVATDTQYF. The CDR3 coding sequence is TGTGCCAGCAGCGTAGCGACAGATACGCAGTATTTT.

The V call is TRBV4-1, the J call TRBJ2-7, with 8 bases that match TRBD2. The CDR3 is made up of 15 amino acids. In germline, CDR1 is MGHRA, CDR2 YSYEKL. J was trimmed by 2 bases and V by 0 bases; bases with no gene match: 3. The CDR3 spells CASSQDRGGPYEQYF. The CDR3 region has the DNA TGCGCCAGCAGCCAAGATCGGGGGGGTCCCTACGAGCAGTACTTC.

The chain is built from TRBV27 and TRBJ2-7, with 7 bases that match TRBD1. Germline V gene data show CDR1 as MNHEY and CDR2 as SMNVEV (reference sequence). The trim removed 7 bases at V and 0 bases at J, leaving 0 bases unmatched. CDR3 length equals 12 residues. The CDR3 reads CASKGASYEQYF. CDR3 sequence (DNA): TGTGCCAGCAAGGGGGCCTCCTACGAGCAGTACTTC.

This chain links TRBV4-3 with TRBJ2-3; 9 nucleotides agree with TRBD2. The germline V gene has CDR1 LGHNA and CDR2 YSLEER. The CDR3 consists of 15 residues. With 0 bases clipped from V and 4 bases from J, the junction kept 2 bases outside the gene matches. The CDR3 DNA reads as TGCGCCAGCAGCCAAGACCGCGGGGGGGCAGATACGCAGTATTTT. Translating it yields CASSQDRGGADTQYF.

The rearrangement uses TRBV5-1 and TRBJ1-3; D remains unclear. The CDR3 consists of 14 residues. Germline values: CDR1 SGHRS, CDR2 YFSETQ. The V end was cut by 0 bases, the J end by 1 base, with 5 bases between. The CDR3 region is CASSLGQSGNTIYF. As DNA, the CDR3 is TGCGCCAGCAGCTTGGGGCAGTCTGGAAACACCATATATTTT. Full variable domain (missing parts from reference TRBV5-1 and TRBJ1-3): KAGVTQTPRYLIKTRGQQVTLSCSPISGHRSVSWYQQTPGQGLQFLFEYFSETQRNKGNFPGRFSGRQFSNSRSEMNVSTLELGDSALYLCASSLGQSGNTIYFGEGSWLTVV.

The chain links TRBV6-5 to TRBJ2-1; 9 bases match TRBD1. Trimming cost V 2 bases and J 3 bases; bases outside gene matches: 2. The V gene's germline CDR1 is MNHEY and CDR2 SVGAGI. This CDR3 has 15 amino acids. This CDR3 reads CASSYDRGGYNEQFF. The CDR3 DNA follows: TGTGCCAGCAGTTACGACAGGGGGGGCTACAATGAGCAGTTCTTC.

This clone was counted a single time. The chain employs TRBV10-3 and TRBJ1-3, with 11 bases identical to TRBD1. Germline assignment: CDR1 ENHRY and CDR2 SYGVKD. J gave up 3 bases and V 11 bases, and 12 bases lay outside the gene matches. The CDR3 length is 16 residues. CDR3 region: CAGTRRTGGFGNTIYF. In DNA form, the CDR3 reads TGTGCCGGAACAAGGCGGACAGGGGGCTTTGGAAACACCATATATTTT.

This chain connects TRBV6-5 to TRBJ1-5; 8 bases align to TRBD1. The J segment lost 7 bases and the V segment lost 5 bases, leaving 10 bases of the junction unmatched. CDR3 size: 15 residues. Germline CDR1 MNHEY, CDR2 SVGAGI. CDR3 coding DNA: TGTGCCAGCAGTCCTGTAACAGGGGGAATACAGCCCCAGCATTTT. Amino acid sequence: CASSPVTGGIQPQHF.

This chain connects TRBV6-5 to TRBJ2-5; a weak D match, TRBD2 (6 bases). Germline assignment: CDR1 MNHEY and CDR2 SVGAGI. Trimming removed 10 bases at V and 5 bases at J, with 23 bases between. There are 15 residues in the CDR3. The CDR3: CATRGSPIGGETQYF. The CDR3 region has the DNA TGTGCCACCCGGGGCTCTCCGATTGGGGGGGAGACCCAGTACTTC.

The chain uses TRBV18 and TRBJ2-2; no reliable D call. The CDR3 has 16 amino acids. CDR1 and CDR2 from the germline V gene are KGHSH and LQKENI. V was clipped by 0 bases and J by 1 base, with 9 bases between them. This CDR3 is CASSPPHRQNTGELFF. The DNA for the CDR3 is TGTGCCAGCTCACCACCCCACAGACAGAACACCGGGGAGCTGTTTTTT.

The chain joins TRBV13 to TRBJ2-7; 9 bases match TRBD1. This CDR3 spans 17 amino acids. In germline, CDR1 is PRHDT, CDR2 FYEKMQ (reference sequence). J gave up 6 bases and V 3 bases, and 15 bases lay outside the gene matches. The CDR3 region has the DNA TGTGCCAGCAGCTTCTGGGCCCCACAGGGGGCGGTAAGCGAGCAGTACTTC. Amino acid sequence: CASSFWAPQGAVSEQYF. Together with reference TRBV13 and TRBJ2-7, the CDR3 gives the full variable domain: AAGVIQSPRHLIKEKRETATLKCYPIPRHDTVYWYQQGPGQDPQFLISFYEKMQSDKGSIPDRFSAQQFSDYHSELNMSSLELGDSALYFCASSFWAPQGAVSEQYFGPGTRLTVT.

This clone was counted only a few times. The chain recombines TRBV6-5 with TRBJ2-5; 11 bases line up with TRBD2. The J segment lost 2 bases and the V segment lost 6 bases, leaving 5 bases of the junction unmatched. CDR1 and CDR2 from the germline V gene are MNHEY and SVGAGI. This CDR3 spans 15 amino acids. In nucleotides, the CDR3 is TGTGCCAGCAGATTAGCGGGGGGGCTGCAAGAGACCCAGTACTTC. It codes for CASRLAGGLQETQYF.

The chain carries TRBV11-3 and TRBJ2-6, with D tentatively TRBD2 (5 bases). The V end was cut by 1 base, the J end by 0 bases, with 7 bases between. The CDR3 consists of 16 residues. Looked up from germline, CDR1 is SGHNT and CDR2 is YENEEA. Here the CDR3 DNA reads TGTGCCAGCAGCTTAGGTGGGAGCTCTGGGGCCAACGTCCTGACTTTC. Its protein product is CASSLGGSSGANVLTF.

V usage is TRBV5-6 and J usage is TRBJ1-5; 7 bases are a match to TRBD1. Germline values: CDR1 SGHDT, CDR2 YYEEEE. The CDR3 is 15 residues long. Trimming at V came to 3 bases and at J to 7 bases, leaving 10 bases not matched to a gene. CDR3: CASSSTGDFGQPQHF. CDR3 nucleotide sequence: TGTGCCAGCAGCTCTACAGGGGATTTTGGGCAGCCCCAGCATTTT.

This clone was observed a few times. V usage is TRBV10-3 and J usage is TRBJ2-1; 8 bases fit TRBD2. Germline V lookup: CDR1 ENHRY, CDR2 SYGVKD. After removal of 6 bases from V and 8 bases from J, the junction contained 9 bases not matched to a gene. The CDR3 is 14 amino acids. The CDR3: CAIRASGGGDEQFF. CDR3 coding DNA: TGTGCCATCAGGGCGAGCGGGGGAGGGGATGAGCAGTTCTTC.

The gene calls are TRBV19 and TRBJ2-3, with D tentatively TRBD1 (6 bases). Between the trimmed V and J ends, which lost 6 bases and 3 bases, there was a span of 13 bases. CDR1 and CDR2 from the germline V gene are LNHDA and SQIVND (reference sequence). This CDR3 spans 14 amino acids. CDR3 region: CASRDLQGTDTQYF. The DNA of the CDR3 is TGTGCCAGTAGAGACCTCCAGGGGACAGATACGCAGTATTTT.